The clone carrying this TCR beta chain was seen a few times. No antigen is known for it. The sample belongs to a study of regulatory T cells in long-lasting Graves disease. Study findings and constraints: A greater number of public clonotypes (roughly 2,800) was shared by persistent patients than by new patients (around 970). TRBV28, TRBJ1-2 and TRBJ2-5 emerged as the favored segments in persistent disease.

For TCR beta, libraries came from iRepertoire HTBI primers and Arm-PCR of CDR3 regions. TCRdb analysed the multiplex PCR reads with MiXCR anew, one entry per CDR3 protein. The table records fewer than 350,000 distinct CDR3 sequences, roughly 18% of them present only once. Germline values: CDR1 SGHVS, CDR2 FQNEAQ. With 5 bases clipped from V and 5 bases from J, the junction kept 7 bases outside the gene matches. The CDR3 is made up of 15 amino acids. Time point of the sample: newly diagnosed GD, antithyroid drugs for less than 3 months. PBMC-derived RNA was used for the TCR library. This chain connects TRBV7-8 to TRBJ2-1, with 9 nucleotides matching TRBD2. This TCR derives from a female donor with Graves disease. Material: peripheral blood mononuclear cells (PBMCs), obtained at new diagnosis, from a patient treated with antithyroid drugs. The CDR3 region is CASSPPGGRDNEQFF. The DNA for the CDR3 is TGTGCCAGCAGCCCGCCCGGCGGGAGGGACAATGAGCAGTTCTTC.